This is a list of T cell receptor beta chains from one sample in a study of T-cell reconstitution after alpha-beta-depleted transplantation in children. TCRdb independently ran MiXCR on the PCR reads; one entry per CDR3 protein. The sample includes 350,000 to 400,000 distinct CDR3 sequences, roughly 20% of them seen just once. The sequencing used PBMCs from the stem cell graft donor, collected from the stem cell graft. Source of these receptors: a human donor who donated a stem cell graft to a child with acute myeloid leukemia. The CDR3 runs from the conserved cysteine through the conserved F or W. Fields, in order: D gene, V gene, J gene, clone size, CDR3 DNA, CDR3 protein. D genes are given only for firm matches. Size is stated for part of the rows, as once, few or many counts, or as a class when the clone is expanded.

d_call: -; v_call: TRBV5-5; j_call: TRBJ2-3; clone_size: few; cdr3_nt: TGTGCCAGCAGCGCTCAGGGAACAGATACGCAGTATTTT; cdr3_aa: CASSAQGTDTQYF
d_call: -; v_call: TRBV28; j_call: TRBJ2-2; clone_size: many; cdr3_nt: TGTGCCAGCAGTACCCCGTGGGCAGGGCACACCGGGGAGCTGTTTTTT; cdr3_aa: CASSTPWAGHTGELFF
d_call: TRBD1; v_call: TRBV7-9; j_call: TRBJ1-3; clone_size: many; cdr3_nt: TGTGCCAGCAGCTTAACTACCGGGACAGGGACAGGAAACACCATATATTTT; cdr3_aa: CASSLTTGTGTGNTIYF
d_call: TRBD2; v_call: TRBV4-2; j_call: TRBJ2-5; clone_size: -; cdr3_nt: TGTGCCAGCAGCCTGACGGGACTAGCGGGAGGAGAGACCCAGTACTTC; cdr3_aa: CASSLTGLAGGETQYF
d_call: TRBD2; v_call: TRBV5-6; j_call: TRBJ2-3; clone_size: many; cdr3_nt: TGTGCCAGCAGCCGCGGGAGGGCTTCAGATACGCAGTATTTT; cdr3_aa: CASSRGRASDTQYF
d_call: TRBD2; v_call: TRBV7-3; j_call: TRBJ2-1; clone_size: few; cdr3_nt: TGTGCCAGCAGCTTAAGCGGGACTAGTAATGAGCAGTTCTTC; cdr3_aa: CASSLSGTSNEQFF
d_call: TRBD2; v_call: TRBV13; j_call: TRBJ2-7; clone_size: -; cdr3_nt: TGTGCCAGCAGCTCCCCTCTTAGCGGGAGACCCTACGAGCAGTACTTC; cdr3_aa: CASSSPLSGRPYEQYF
d_call: -; v_call: TRBV27; j_call: TRBJ2-5; clone_size: few; cdr3_nt: TGTGCCAGCAGTTTCTCGTACCAAGAGACCCAGTACTTC; cdr3_aa: CASSFSYQETQYF
d_call: TRBD2; v_call: TRBV7-6; j_call: TRBJ2-5; clone_size: -; cdr3_nt: TGTGCCAGCAGCTTAGGTGGGCTAGCGGGGAAAGAGACCCAGTACTTC; cdr3_aa: CASSLGGLAGKETQYF
d_call: TRBD1; v_call: TRBV7-2; j_call: TRBJ1-2; clone_size: -; cdr3_nt: TGTGCCAGCAGCTCCGGGACAGGGGGTGTCTATGGCTACACCTTC; cdr3_aa: CASSSGTGGVYGYTF
d_call: TRBD1; v_call: TRBV19; j_call: TRBJ2-2; clone_size: -; cdr3_nt: TGTGCCAGTACTCAGCCAGGACAGGGGAACACCGGGGAGCTGTTTTTT; cdr3_aa: CASTQPGQGNTGELFF
d_call: TRBD1; v_call: TRBV7-2; j_call: TRBJ2-1; clone_size: -; cdr3_nt: TGTGCCAGCAGCCCTCTAGGGACAGGGGTCAATGAGCAGTTCTTC; cdr3_aa: CASSPLGTGVNEQFF
d_call: -; v_call: TRBV20-1; j_call: TRBJ1-2; clone_size: many; cdr3_nt: TGCAGTGCTAGAGGTGGGGATGGCTACACCTTC; cdr3_aa: CSARGGDGYTF
d_call: TRBD2; v_call: TRBV12-3/TRBV12-4; j_call: TRBJ2-7; clone_size: many; cdr3_nt: TGTGCCAGCGGACGATCGGGGGGTCACGAGCAGTACTTC; cdr3_aa: CASGRSGGHEQYF
d_call: TRBD1; v_call: TRBV11-2; j_call: TRBJ2-6; clone_size: -; cdr3_nt: TGTGCCAGCAGCACCCGGACAGGAGACAACTCTGGGGCCAACGTCCTGACTTTC; cdr3_aa: CASSTRTGDNSGANVLTF
d_call: -; v_call: TRBV9; j_call: TRBJ2-1; clone_size: few; cdr3_nt: TGTGCCAGCAGCCTTATCGGCGGTGAGCAGTTCTTC; cdr3_aa: CASSLIGGEQFF
d_call: TRBD2; v_call: TRBV6-2/TRBV6-3; j_call: TRBJ2-1; clone_size: -; cdr3_nt: TGTGCCAGCAGTTACGCTAGCGGTTACAATGAGCAGTTCTTC; cdr3_aa: CASSYASGYNEQFF
d_call: -; v_call: TRBV5-5; j_call: TRBJ2-7; clone_size: -; cdr3_nt: TGTGCCAGCAGCCTCGAAAGGGGCGCGGGCGAGCAGTACTTC; cdr3_aa: CASSLERGAGEQYF
d_call: -; v_call: TRBV12-3/TRBV12-4; j_call: TRBJ2-3; clone_size: -; cdr3_nt: TGTGCCAGCAGTTTAGACGTAGATACGCAGTATTTT; cdr3_aa: CASSLDVDTQYF
d_call: TRBD1; v_call: TRBV15; j_call: TRBJ2-1; clone_size: few; cdr3_nt: TGTGCCACCACCCAGGGGCAGGGGGCCTACAATGAGCAGTTCTTC; cdr3_aa: CATTQGQGAYNEQFF
d_call: TRBD1; v_call: TRBV12-3/TRBV12-4; j_call: TRBJ2-5; clone_size: few; cdr3_nt: TGTGCCAGCAGTTTCCGCCCCAAAGGGACAGATCAAGAGACCCAGTACTTC; cdr3_aa: CASSFRPKGTDQETQYF
d_call: TRBD2; v_call: TRBV2; j_call: TRBJ2-7; clone_size: many; cdr3_nt: TGTGCCAGCCTTGGACTAGCGGGAGGGAACGAGCAGTACTTC; cdr3_aa: CASLGLAGGNEQYF
d_call: TRBD2; v_call: TRBV12-3/TRBV12-4; j_call: TRBJ2-7; clone_size: -; cdr3_nt: TGTGCCAGCAGGGCTAGCGGGAGAAGGTACGAGCAGTACTTC; cdr3_aa: CASRASGRRYEQYF
d_call: -; v_call: TRBV20-1; j_call: TRBJ1-4; clone_size: many; cdr3_nt: TGCAGTGCCGGATCGGGGGGGGAAAAACTGTTTTTT; cdr3_aa: CSAGSGGEKLFF
d_call: TRBD1; v_call: TRBV6-5; j_call: TRBJ2-1; clone_size: many; cdr3_nt: TGTGCCAGCAGTCCGGGACAGCACTCCTACAATGAGCAGTTCTTC; cdr3_aa: CASSPGQHSYNEQFF
d_call: TRBD2; v_call: TRBV4-2; j_call: TRBJ2-5; clone_size: -; cdr3_nt: TGTGCCAGCAGCCGGGGGGGGGAGACCCAGTACTTC; cdr3_aa: CASSRGGETQYF
d_call: -; v_call: TRBV5-6; j_call: TRBJ2-4; clone_size: -; cdr3_nt: TGTGCCAGCAGCTTGGAATGGACAAGGCAAAACATTCAGTACTTC; cdr3_aa: CASSLEWTRQNIQYF
d_call: -; v_call: TRBV9; j_call: TRBJ2-1; clone_size: many; cdr3_nt: TGTGCCAGCGGGGGGGCGCTTCTCAATGAGCAGTTCTTC; cdr3_aa: CASGGALLNEQFF
d_call: -; v_call: TRBV29-1; j_call: TRBJ2-6; clone_size: many; cdr3_nt: TGCAGCGTCGGCAGGAACTCCAACGTCCTGACTTTC; cdr3_aa: CSVGRNSNVLTF
d_call: TRBD2; v_call: TRBV4-3; j_call: TRBJ2-5; clone_size: -; cdr3_nt: TGCGCCAGCAGCCAGATAGCGGGAGTAGGGGAGACCCAGTACTTC; cdr3_aa: CASSQIAGVGETQYF
d_call: TRBD2; v_call: TRBV5-4; j_call: TRBJ2-1; clone_size: few; cdr3_nt: TGTGCCAGCAGCCGGGGCGGCGGGAGCCCCAATGAGCAGTTCTTC; cdr3_aa: CASSRGGGSPNEQFF
d_call: TRBD2; v_call: TRBV24-1; j_call: TRBJ2-3; clone_size: few; cdr3_nt: TGTGCCACCAGTGATGCCTCGACTAGCGGGAGAAGGGATACGCAGTATTTT; cdr3_aa: CATSDASTSGRRDTQYF
d_call: -; v_call: TRBV7-3; j_call: TRBJ2-1; clone_size: -; cdr3_nt: TGTGCCAGCAGCTTAACGGGAGTAGTTAATGAGCAGTTCTTC; cdr3_aa: CASSLTGVVNEQFF
d_call: -; v_call: TRBV20-1; j_call: TRBJ2-1; clone_size: few; cdr3_nt: TGCAGTCCAGGGACCCATGGGAATGAGCAGTTCTTC; cdr3_aa: CSPGTHGNEQFF
d_call: -; v_call: TRBV27; j_call: TRBJ2-1; clone_size: many; cdr3_nt: TGTGCCAGCAGTTTACGCAACTCCTACAATGAGCAGTTCTTC; cdr3_aa: CASSLRNSYNEQFF
d_call: -; v_call: TRBV9; j_call: TRBJ2-6; clone_size: -; cdr3_nt: TGTGCCAGCAGCCCCGGGGGTGGGTCCTCTGGGGCCAACGTCCTGACTTTC; cdr3_aa: CASSPGGGSSGANVLTF
d_call: TRBD1; v_call: TRBV28; j_call: TRBJ2-1; clone_size: -; cdr3_nt: TGTGCCAGCAGCCCTCGGACAGGGCCATGGAATGAGCAGTTCTTC; cdr3_aa: CASSPRTGPWNEQFF
d_call: TRBD1; v_call: TRBV20-1; j_call: TRBJ2-3; clone_size: many; cdr3_nt: TGCAGCCGGCGAGGGGGCAGGGGGTTCACAGATACGCAGTATTTT; cdr3_aa: CSRRGGRGFTDTQYF
d_call: -; v_call: TRBV29-1; j_call: TRBJ2-3; clone_size: many; cdr3_nt: TGCAGCGTTGCCGGGACCATCACAGATACGCAGTATTTT; cdr3_aa: CSVAGTITDTQYF
d_call: -; v_call: TRBV5-1; j_call: TRBJ2-3; clone_size: once; cdr3_nt: TGCGCCAGCAGCTCGAGCGTATTCCGCACAGATACGCAGTATTTT; cdr3_aa: CASSSSVFRTDTQYF
d_call: TRBD2; v_call: TRBV3-1; j_call: TRBJ2-3; clone_size: -; cdr3_nt: TGTGCCAGCAGCAGACTAGCGGGAGCCACAGATACGCAGTATTTT; cdr3_aa: CASSRLAGATDTQYF
d_call: -; v_call: TRBV29-1; j_call: TRBJ2-3; clone_size: few; cdr3_nt: TGCAGCGTTGATGGGGGCACAGATACGCAGTATTTT; cdr3_aa: CSVDGGTDTQYF
d_call: -; v_call: TRBV27; j_call: TRBJ2-7; clone_size: few; cdr3_nt: TGTGCCAGCAGTTTATTCCCCCTCTACGAGCAGTACTTC; cdr3_aa: CASSLFPLYEQYF
d_call: -; v_call: TRBV30; j_call: TRBJ2-7; clone_size: few; cdr3_nt: TGTGCCTGGAGTGTATCGGGCAACTACGAGCAGTACTTC; cdr3_aa: CAWSVSGNYEQYF
d_call: -; v_call: TRBV12-3/TRBV12-4; j_call: TRBJ2-7; clone_size: few; cdr3_nt: TGTGCCAGTAGGCCCAGGGTGGGTTTCTCCTACGAGCAGTACTTC; cdr3_aa: CASRPRVGFSYEQYF
d_call: -; v_call: TRBV20-1; j_call: TRBJ2-1; clone_size: many; cdr3_nt: TGCAGTGCCAGTATTTCTGACAATGAGCAGTTCTTC; cdr3_aa: CSASISDNEQFF
d_call: -; v_call: TRBV2; j_call: TRBJ2-5; clone_size: once; cdr3_nt: TGTGCCAGCAGTGTCGACCAAAGTGGAGGGGAAGAAGAGACCCAGTACTTC; cdr3_aa: CASSVDQSGGEEETQYF
d_call: -; v_call: TRBV20-1; j_call: TRBJ2-7; clone_size: few; cdr3_nt: TGCAGTGCCACTAACCCGGCTGGGAGAACGGTCTACGAGCAGTACTTC; cdr3_aa: CSATNPAGRTVYEQYF
d_call: TRBD1; v_call: TRBV7-9; j_call: TRBJ1-2; clone_size: -; cdr3_nt: TGTGCCAGCAGCTTATCTGTCCGGGACAGCTATGGCTACACCTTC; cdr3_aa: CASSLSVRDSYGYTF
d_call: -; v_call: TRBV11-2; j_call: TRBJ2-2; clone_size: -; cdr3_nt: TGTGCCAGCAGCTTCGGGAACGCGAACACCGGGGAGCTGTTTTTT; cdr3_aa: CASSFGNANTGELFF
d_call: TRBD1; v_call: TRBV29-1; j_call: TRBJ2-2; clone_size: -; cdr3_nt: TGCAGCGTCCAGCTGACCGACAGGGGAGAAGCCGGGGAGCTGTTTTTT; cdr3_aa: CSVQLTDRGEAGELFF
d_call: TRBD2; v_call: TRBV7-2; j_call: TRBJ2-7; clone_size: -; cdr3_nt: TGTGCCAGCAGTCCAGCGGGGGCGGGACCCTACGAGCAGTACTTC; cdr3_aa: CASSPAGAGPYEQYF
d_call: -; v_call: TRBV27; j_call: TRBJ2-2; clone_size: few; cdr3_nt: TGTGCCAGCAGTTTAAGATGGGGACGGAACACCGGGGAGCTGTTTTTT; cdr3_aa: CASSLRWGRNTGELFF
d_call: TRBD2; v_call: TRBV27; j_call: TRBJ2-3; clone_size: -; cdr3_nt: TGTGCCAGCAGTCCGCGGGGGGATCACACAGATACGCAGTATTTT; cdr3_aa: CASSPRGDHTDTQYF
d_call: -; v_call: TRBV11-1; j_call: TRBJ2-5; clone_size: few; cdr3_nt: TGTGCCAGCAGCTTAGTAGAGGAGACCCAGTACTTC; cdr3_aa: CASSLVEETQYF
d_call: -; v_call: TRBV7-2; j_call: TRBJ2-1; clone_size: many; cdr3_nt: TGTGCCAGCAGCTTGGATATGGTGGGTGAGCAGTTCTTC; cdr3_aa: CASSLDMVGEQFF